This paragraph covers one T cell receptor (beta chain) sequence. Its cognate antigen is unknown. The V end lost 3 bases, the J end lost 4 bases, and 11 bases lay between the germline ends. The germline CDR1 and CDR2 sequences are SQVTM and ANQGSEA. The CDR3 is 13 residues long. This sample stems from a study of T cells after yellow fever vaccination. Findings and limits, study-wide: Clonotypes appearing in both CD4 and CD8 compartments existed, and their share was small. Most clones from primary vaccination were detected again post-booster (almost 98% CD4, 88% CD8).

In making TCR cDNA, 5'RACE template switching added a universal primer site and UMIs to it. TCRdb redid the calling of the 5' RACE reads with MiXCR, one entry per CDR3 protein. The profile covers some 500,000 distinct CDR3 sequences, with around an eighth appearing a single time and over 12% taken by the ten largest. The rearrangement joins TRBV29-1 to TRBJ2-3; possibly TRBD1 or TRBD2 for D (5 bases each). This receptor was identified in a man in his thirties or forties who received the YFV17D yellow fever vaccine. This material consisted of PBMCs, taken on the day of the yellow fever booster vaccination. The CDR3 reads CSVDRGASDTQYF. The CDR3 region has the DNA TGCAGCGTTGACAGAGGGGCCTCAGATACGCAGTATTTT.